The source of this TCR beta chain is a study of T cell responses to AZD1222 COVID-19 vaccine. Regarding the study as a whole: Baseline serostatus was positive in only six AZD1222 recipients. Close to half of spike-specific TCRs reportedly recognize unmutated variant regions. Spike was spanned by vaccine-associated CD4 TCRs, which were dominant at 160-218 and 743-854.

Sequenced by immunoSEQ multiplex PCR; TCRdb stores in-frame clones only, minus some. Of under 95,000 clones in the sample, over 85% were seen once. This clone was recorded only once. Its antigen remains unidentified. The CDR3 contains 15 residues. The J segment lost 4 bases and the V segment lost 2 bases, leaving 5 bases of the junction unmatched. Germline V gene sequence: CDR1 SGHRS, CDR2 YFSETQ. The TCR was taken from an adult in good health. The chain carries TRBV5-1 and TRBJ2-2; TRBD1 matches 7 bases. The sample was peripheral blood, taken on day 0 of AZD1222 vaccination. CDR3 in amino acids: CASSLQGSVTGELFF. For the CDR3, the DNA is TGCGCCAGCAGCTTACAGGGGTCAGTCACCGGGGAGCTGTTTTTT.